This T cell receptor beta chain was documented in a study of blood T cells in healthy people across ages (dated by TCRdb to between 2015 and 2017). Background on the whole study: Template switching captured roughly one uniquely barcoded TCR beta cDNA molecule per two T cells in model experiments. Using deep sequencing normalized with unique cDNA molecular identifiers, the study measured how TCR beta repertoire diversity changes with age. The donors were divided into four age groups: young (average around 16 years), middle-aged (approximately 39), aged (about 61) and long-lived (roughly 82). To avoid experimental bias, donors of different ages were randomly spread across the sequencing lanes. Two additional independent replicas of 1 million unique cDNA reads from the same blood draw were analyzed for two donors (one aged 18 to 30 and one aged 80 or older). Summary of the overall study and its limitations: A strong correlation was found between observed TCR beta diversity and the percentage of naive T cells measured by flow cytometry. Since profiling was done on bulk unsorted PBMCs, naive and antigen-experienced compartments could not be conclusively compared. Observed TCR beta diversity per million T cells fell roughly linearly with age, and a significant reduction was already apparent by age about 43. Estimates of total diversity based on one million sequenced T cells were considered lower bounds and underestimates. Because the CMV infection status of the donors was unknown, age-related changes in expanded clonotypes may potentially have been confounded. Compared with the aged group, the long-lived group had more naive CD4+ T cells, fewer expanded clones and increased TCR diversity, a pattern suggesting age selection.

Libraries were made using 5' RACE. The run used an Illumina HiSeq 2500. A second PCR of 7 to 11 cycles was performed with a sample-barcoded 5' primer and a J-beta primer mix. Each TCR beta cDNA molecule received a unique molecular identifier from a template-switch 5' adaptor carrying 12 random nucleotides. Each sample yielded at least 2.5 million CDR3-containing paired-end reads. First-strand cDNA was synthesized from all RNA with the Mint cDNA synthesis kit, primed by a TRBC-specific oligonucleotide. Following uracil-DNA glycosylase treatment, a first 18-cycle PCR with universal primers M1SS and BC2_uni_R was performed on all cDNA. Per the authors' processing: For normalization, 1 million high-quality reads were randomly selected from each sample, with every read carrying a distinct molecular identifier. Reads with shared molecular identifiers were discarded instead of being binned into consensus sequences. MiTCR, run with a Q25 quality threshold and the strictest error-elimination algorithm, handled CDR3 identification, clonotype clustering and error correction. A nonparametric unseen species model with Euler transformation was used to estimate lower-bound total TCR beta diversity. TCRdb reprocessed the public reads (quality trimming at Q25 with fastp, clone calling with MiXCR) and kept in-frame beta chains. For every CDR3 protein sequence, its rows merge into one entry that carries the most common genes and DNA. TCRdb assigned the V and J calls; the authors' analysis was not used. Counted in this sample were 450,000 to 700,000 distinct CDR3 sequences; about 26% of them appeared once. The ten top clones hold roughly 18% of the sample.

In its sample, this clonotype was seen a few times. Its antigen remains undetermined. Per-base quality was not reported, and no clone a single base away is much larger than it. There are 16 amino acids in the CDR3, from cysteine to phenylalanine inclusive. The only DNA kept is the CDR3, 48 bases in frame from the first base. V ends up 6 bases short and J 0 bases short, with an unmatched junction base count of 8. For CDR1 and CDR2, the germline V gene (reference sequence) lists DFQATT and SNEGSKA. The donors were 40 or so Caucasian individuals from Russia, aged roughly 6 to 100 years, who were systemically healthy. About 9.8 milliliters of peripheral blood were drawn from each donor into EDTA-treated Vacutainer tubes. Ficoll-Paque density-gradient centrifugation was used to isolate PBMCs, with at least 6.5 million per sample. Total RNA, at least 5 micrograms per sample, was extracted from PBMCs with Trizol reagent. The percentages of naive CD45RAhigh/CD27high T cells were determined by flow cytometry on a PBMC aliquot from every donor.

This sequence uses TRBV20-1 and TRBJ2-4, with 10 junctional bases fitting TRBD1. Material: blood. The receptor comes from a woman in her seventies in good health. Here the CDR3 is given as CSARGQGVLAKNIQYF. The sequenced DNA: TGCAGTGCCCGCGGACAGGGGGTACTAGCCAAAAACATTCAGTACTTC.